The 10 T cell receptor beta chains below all came from one sample that was sequenced in a study of post-analysis software for immune sequencing data. Their antigens remain unidentified. The study, taken as a whole, reports: There were roughly 5 TRBV segments more frequent in patients than controls, and TRBV5-6, TRBV5-1 and TRBV20-1 were among them.

Each TCR beta cDNA library carried unique molecular identifiers. TCRdb reprocessed the PCR reads via MiXCR and lists one record per CDR3 protein. Of fewer than 700,000 distinct CDR3 sequences listed, 40% to 50% are singletons. Sequenced material: blood. These receptor sequences come from a girl aged 10 to 17 with multiple sclerosis.

J is TRBJ2-4 and V is TRBV5-6, with D possibly matching TRBD2 (6 bases). The DNA end is a closer match to TRBJ2-5, so the J assignment may be wrong. The CDR3 length is 14 residues. CDR1 is SGHDT, CDR2 YYEEEE, per germline. The DNA of the CDR3 is TGTGCCAGCGGGGGGAGGACTATCCAAGAGACCCAGTACTTC. Translated, it gives CASGGRTIQETQYF.

This clonotype has just a few counts. V gene TRBV6-5 combines with J gene TRBJ2-7; 14 nucleotides line up with TRBD2. CDR3 length equals 16 residues. In germline, CDR1 is MNHEY, CDR2 SVGAGI. V trimming: 3 bases; J trimming: 2 bases; junction bases outside the gene matches: 3. In DNA form, the CDR3 reads TGTGCCAGCAGTTATTCGACTAGCGGGGGGGCCTACGAGCAGTACTTC. Protein product: CASSYSTSGGAYEQYF.

This clonotype has just a few counts. The chain uses TRBV4-1 and TRBJ2-4, with 10 bases fitting TRBD1. V gave up 4 bases and J gave up 6 bases; unmatched junction bases: 6. The germline CDR1 and CDR2 sequences are MGHRA and YSYEKL. The CDR3 has 15 residues. The CDR3 coding sequence is TGCGCCAGCAGCCCCCGGGACAGGGGAGGAAACATTCAGTACTTC. This codes for CASSPRDRGGNIQYF.

V and J are TRBV28 and TRBJ1-4; TRBD1 aligns across 8 bases. This CDR3 region has 16 residues. V shed 4 bases and J 3 bases; nucleotides not matched to a gene: 7. The V gene's germline CDR1 is MDHEN and CDR2 SYDVKM. CDR3 in DNA: TGTGCCAGCAGTTACCCTGGACAGGGCGCTAATGAAAAACTGTTTTTT. Protein product: CASSYPGQGANEKLFF.

This clonotype was seen only a few times. The genes are TRBV18 and TRBJ2-7, with 8 nucleotides matching TRBD1. CDR3 size: 14 residues. Unmatched junction bases numbered 5, after V lost 5 bases and J lost 2 bases. Germline CDR1 KGHSH, CDR2 LQKENI. The CDR3 region is CASSDRQGPYEQYF. The CDR3 nucleotides are TGTGCCAGCTCAGACAGACAGGGGCCCTACGAGCAGTACTTC.

The CDR3 loop is CSASRIQGRTDTQYF. CDR3 coding DNA: TGCAGTGCTAGTCGGATACAGGGGCGGACAGATACGCAGTATTTT. The V call is TRBV20-1, the J call TRBJ2-3, with 7 nucleotides matching TRBD1. Germline CDR1 reads DFQATT; CDR2 reads SNEGSKA (reference sequence). Trimming cost V 3 bases and J 3 bases; bases outside gene matches: 9. CDR3 length equals 15 residues.

The genes are TRBV5-1 and TRBJ1-2; 12 bases match TRBD1. Germline V gene lookup returns CDR1 SGHRS and CDR2 YFSETQ. This CDR3 is built from 15 residues. V trimming: 5 bases; J trimming: 7 bases; junction bases outside the gene matches: 9. The CDR3 nucleotides are TGCGCCAGCAGGCCGGGACAGGGGGCGGATGTTGGCTACACCTTC. This codes for CASRPGQGADVGYTF.

The rearrangement joins TRBV6-5 to TRBJ1-2; possibly TRBD1 for D (6 bases). Trimming cost V 5 bases and J 3 bases, with 10 bases left between them. Germline V CDR1 and CDR2: MNHEY, SVGAGI. CDR3 length: 13 residues. This CDR3 reads CASSTTGHYGYTF. The CDR3 DNA is TGTGCCAGCAGTACAACAGGGCACTATGGCTACACCTTC.

V gene TRBV9 combines with J gene TRBJ2-7, with D perhaps being TRBD1 or TRBD2 (5 bases each). TRBJ2-5 explains the end of the DNA better; the J call may be wrong. Germline V CDR1 and CDR2: SGDLS, YYNGEE. There are 15 residues in the CDR3. The CDR3 loop reads CASSVGADNRETQYF. The DNA of the CDR3 is TGTGCCAGCAGCGTCGGGGCTGACAATAGGGAGACCCAGTACTTC.

In this sample, this clonotype turned up a few times. The V gene is TRBV5-1, the J gene TRBJ2-1; D is perhaps TRBD1 or TRBD2 (5 bases each). CDR1 is SGHRS, CDR2 YFSETQ, per germline. The CDR3 length is 16 residues. V was cut by 4 bases and J by 5 bases, with 19 bases left in between. As DNA, the CDR3 is TGCGCCAGCAGCGGACCCACCCGGGGCCGTAACAATGAGCAGTTCTTC. Encoded protein: CASSGPTRGRNNEQFF.